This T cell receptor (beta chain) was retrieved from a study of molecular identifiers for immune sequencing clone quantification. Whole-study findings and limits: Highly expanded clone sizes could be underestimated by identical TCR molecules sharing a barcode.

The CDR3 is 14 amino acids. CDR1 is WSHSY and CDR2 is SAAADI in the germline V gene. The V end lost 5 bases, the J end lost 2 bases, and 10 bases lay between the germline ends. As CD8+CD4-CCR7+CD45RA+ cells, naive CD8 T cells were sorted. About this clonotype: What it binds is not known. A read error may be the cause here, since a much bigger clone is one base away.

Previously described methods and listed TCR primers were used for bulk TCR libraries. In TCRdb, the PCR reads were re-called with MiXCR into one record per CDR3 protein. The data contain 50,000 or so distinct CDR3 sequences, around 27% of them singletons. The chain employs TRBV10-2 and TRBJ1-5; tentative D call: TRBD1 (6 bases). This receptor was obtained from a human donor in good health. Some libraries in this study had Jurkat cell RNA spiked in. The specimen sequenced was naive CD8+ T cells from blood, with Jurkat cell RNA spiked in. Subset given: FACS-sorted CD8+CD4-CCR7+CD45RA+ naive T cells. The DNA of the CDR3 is TGCGCCAGCAGTACAGGGTTTTGCAATCAGCCCCAGCATTTT. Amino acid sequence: CASSTGFCNQPQHF.